This TCR beta chain was sequenced during a study of blood T cells in healthy people across ages. Whole-study results and caveats: As age increased, TCR beta diversity per million T cells fell in a roughly linear fashion.

The use of a sample-barcoded 5' primer and a J-beta primer mix characterized a second PCR of 7 to 11 cycles. Every cDNA molecule carried a tag from a template-switch adaptor bearing 12 random nucleotides. TCRdb analysed the 5' RACE reads with MiXCR anew, one entry per CDR3 protein. The sample comprises approximately 690,000 distinct CDR3 sequences, 40% to 45% of which are singletons, and about 32% rests with the top ten. CDR3 size: 14 residues. Per germline, CDR1 DFQATT and CDR2 SNEGSKA (reference sequence). The J segment lost 4 bases and the V segment lost 2 bases, leaving 8 bases of the junction unmatched. This clonotype occurred many times. What it recognizes is unknown. The donors, aged roughly 6 to 95, were healthy Caucasians from Russia. Staff drew around 10 milliliters of peripheral blood from each donor.

The chain joins TRBV20-1 to TRBJ2-7; 7 nucleotides line up with TRBD2. The source is a man aged 80 or over in good health. The sequencing input was blood. The CDR3 loop is CSARSGGRVYEQYF. The DNA of the CDR3 is TGCAGTGCTAGATCGGGAGGCCGCGTTTACGAGCAGTACTTC.